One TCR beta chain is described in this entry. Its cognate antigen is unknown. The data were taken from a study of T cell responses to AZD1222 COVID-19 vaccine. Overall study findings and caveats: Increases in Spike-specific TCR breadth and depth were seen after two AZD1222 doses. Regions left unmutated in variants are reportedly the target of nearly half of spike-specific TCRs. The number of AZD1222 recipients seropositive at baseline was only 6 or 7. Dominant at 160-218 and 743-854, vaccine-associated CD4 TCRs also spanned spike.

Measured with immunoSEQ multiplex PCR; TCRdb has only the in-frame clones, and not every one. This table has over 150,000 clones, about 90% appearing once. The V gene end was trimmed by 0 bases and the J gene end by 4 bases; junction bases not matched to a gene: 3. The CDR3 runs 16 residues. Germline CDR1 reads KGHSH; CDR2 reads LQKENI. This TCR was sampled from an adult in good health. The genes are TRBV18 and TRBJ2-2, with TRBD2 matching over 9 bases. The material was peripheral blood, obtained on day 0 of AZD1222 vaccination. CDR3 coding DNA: TGTGCCAGCTCACCACCCCTAGCGGGAATCACCGGGGAGCTGTTTTTT. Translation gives CASSPPLAGITGELFF.